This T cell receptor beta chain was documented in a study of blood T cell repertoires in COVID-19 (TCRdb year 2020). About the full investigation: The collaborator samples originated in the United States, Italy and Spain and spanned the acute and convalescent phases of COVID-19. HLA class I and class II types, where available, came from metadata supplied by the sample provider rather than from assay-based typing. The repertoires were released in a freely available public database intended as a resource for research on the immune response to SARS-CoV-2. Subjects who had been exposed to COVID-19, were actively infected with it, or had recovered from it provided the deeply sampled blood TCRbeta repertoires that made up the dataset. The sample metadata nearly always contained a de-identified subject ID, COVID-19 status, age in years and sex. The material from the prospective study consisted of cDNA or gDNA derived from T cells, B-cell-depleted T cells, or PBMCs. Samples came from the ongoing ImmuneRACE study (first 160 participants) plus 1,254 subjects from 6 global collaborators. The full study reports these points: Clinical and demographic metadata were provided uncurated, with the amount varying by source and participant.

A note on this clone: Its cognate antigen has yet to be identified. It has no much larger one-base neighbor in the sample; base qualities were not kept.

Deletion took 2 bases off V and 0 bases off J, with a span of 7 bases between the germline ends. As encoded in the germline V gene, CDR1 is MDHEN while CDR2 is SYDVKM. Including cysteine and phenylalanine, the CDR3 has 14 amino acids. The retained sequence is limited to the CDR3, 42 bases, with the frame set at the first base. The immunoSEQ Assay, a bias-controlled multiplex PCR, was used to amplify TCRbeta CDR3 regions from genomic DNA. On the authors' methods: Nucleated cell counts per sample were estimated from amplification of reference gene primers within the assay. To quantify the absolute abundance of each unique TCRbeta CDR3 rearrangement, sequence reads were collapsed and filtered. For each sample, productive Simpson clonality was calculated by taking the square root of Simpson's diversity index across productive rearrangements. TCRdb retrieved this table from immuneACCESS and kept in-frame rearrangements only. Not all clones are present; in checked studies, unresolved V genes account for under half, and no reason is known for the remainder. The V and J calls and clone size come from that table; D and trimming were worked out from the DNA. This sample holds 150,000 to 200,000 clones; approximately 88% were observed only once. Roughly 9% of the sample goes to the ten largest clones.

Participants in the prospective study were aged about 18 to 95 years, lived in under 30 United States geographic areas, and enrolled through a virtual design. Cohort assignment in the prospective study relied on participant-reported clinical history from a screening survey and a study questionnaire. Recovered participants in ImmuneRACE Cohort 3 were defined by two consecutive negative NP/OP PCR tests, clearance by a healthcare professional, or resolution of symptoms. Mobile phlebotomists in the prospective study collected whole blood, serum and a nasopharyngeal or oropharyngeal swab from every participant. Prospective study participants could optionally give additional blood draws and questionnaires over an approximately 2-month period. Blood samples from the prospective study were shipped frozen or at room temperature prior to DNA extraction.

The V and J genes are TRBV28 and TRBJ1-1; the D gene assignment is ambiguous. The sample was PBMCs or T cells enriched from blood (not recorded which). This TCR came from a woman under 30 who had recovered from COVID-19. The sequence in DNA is TGTGCCAGCAGTTTAGTACAGTTGAACACTGAAGCTTTCTTT. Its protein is CASSLVQLNTEAFF. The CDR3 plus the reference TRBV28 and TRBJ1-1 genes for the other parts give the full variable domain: DVKVTQSSRYLVKRTGEKVFLECVQDMDHENMFWYRQDPGLGLRLIYFSYDVKMKEKGDIPEGYSVSREKKERFSLILESASTNQTSMYLCASSLVQLNTEAFFGQGTRLTVV.